A selection of T cell receptor beta chains follows, all from one sample in a study of control samples from healthy donors and cancer patients. Data came from immunoSEQ multiplex PCR; TCRdb stores just in-frame clones and leaves some out. The sample shows some 94,000 clones, about 88% of them seen only once. Sequencing input: blood. Receptors originate from a woman aged 45-65 years in good health. Both conserved end residues are part of each CDR3. A D gene is named only where the DNA matches it firmly.

D | J | V | CDR3 | DNA
TRBD2 | TRBJ2-1 | TRBV4-3 | CASSQLSGGGYNEQFF | TGCGCCAGCAGCCAACTAAGCGGGGGGGGTTACAATGAGCAGTTCTTC
TRBD1 | TRBJ2-7 | TRBV7-3 | CASSSGQVPYEQYF | TGTGCCAGCAGCTCGGGACAGGTCCCCTACGAGCAGTACTTC
. | TRBJ2-3 | TRBV3-1/TRBV3-2 | CASSQEGWASGTDTQYF | TGTGCCAGCAGCCAAGAGGGTTGGGCTAGCGGCACAGATACGCAGTATTTT
. | TRBJ2-7 | TRBV5-1 | CASGDQPAAEQYF | TGCGCCAGCGGCGATCAACCAGCCGCCGAGCAGTACTTC
. | TRBJ2-3 | TRBV9 | CASSVAQGVADTQYF | TGTGCCAGCAGCGTAGCCCAGGGAGTGGCAGATACGCAGTATTTT
TRBD1 | TRBJ1-1 | TRBV6-2/TRBV6-3 | CASSYGTGGLFGTEAFF | TGTGCCAGCAGTTACGGGACAGGGGGCCTCTTTGGCACTGAAGCTTTCTTT
. | TRBJ1-6 | TRBV3-1/TRBV3-2 | CASSQVGSPLHF | TGTGCCAGCAGCCAAGTCGGGTCACCCCTCCACTTT
TRBD2 | TRBJ2-2 | TRBV10-3 | CAIKGLADTGELFF | TGTGCCATCAAGGGGCTAGCGGACACCGGGGAGCTGTTTTTT
. | TRBJ1-3 | TRBV7-9 | CASLTGGGNTIYF | TGCGCCAGCTTGACAGGCGGAGGAAACACCATATATTTT
TRBD1 | TRBJ1-3 | TRBV5-1 | CASPGTASGNTIYF | TGCGCCAGCCCTGGGACAGCCTCAGGCAACACCATATATTTT